This T cell receptor (beta chain) was captured in a study of T cell responses to AZD1222 COVID-19 vaccine. Generated by immunoSEQ multiplex PCR, the TCRdb table keeps only in-frame clones and is missing some. Among about 120,000 clones listed, approximately 90% were seen once. In the case of this clone: What it recognizes is unknown.

Germline-derived CDR1 and CDR2 are SGHDN and FVKESK. With 4 bases removed from V and 8 bases from J, the gap between germline ends came to 17 bases. CDR3 length: 14 amino acids. Study-wide results and limits: Elevations in Spike-specific TCR breadth and depth followed administration of two AZD1222 doses. A mostly white British donor set with more females was recruited, and clonal diversity was possibly underestimated. Regions 160-218 and 743-854 dominated among vaccine-associated CD4 TCRs spanning spike.

The TCR originated in an adult in good health. The sequencing used peripheral blood, collected on day 0 of AZD1222 vaccination. The rearrangement joins TRBV14 to TRBJ1-2, with D maybe TRBD1 (6 bases). CDR3 sequence reads: CASSLQHTGTGYTF. As DNA, the CDR3 is TGTGCCAGCAGCCTCCAACATACAGGGACCGGCTACACCTTC.